The rows below give T cell receptor beta chains drawn from one sample of a study of read filtering for tumor transcriptome and immune sequencing. TCRdb analysed the reads with MiXCR anew, one entry per CDR3 protein. The table shows 30,000 to 40,000 distinct CDR3 sequences, with roughly an eighth occurring only once. Material for sequencing was a population of CD138-negative cells sorted from bone marrow. These receptors were obtained from a donor older than 35 with multiple myeloma. CDR3s include the opening cysteine and the closing phenylalanine or tryptophan. Each record gives: D gene, J gene, V gene, clone size, CDR3 protein, CDR3 DNA. D genes are given only for firm matches. Clone size is shown for a subset of rows, as once, few, many or a class of expanded clone.

d_gene: .
j_gene: TRBJ2-5
v_gene: TRBV12-3/TRBV12-4
abundance: many
CDR3aa: CASAIETQYF
CDR3nt: TGTGCCAGCGCCATCGAGACCCAGTACTTC

d_gene: TRBD1
j_gene: TRBJ1-5
v_gene: TRBV12-3/TRBV12-4
abundance: many
CDR3aa: CASSSLDRTRQPQHF
CDR3nt: TGTGCCAGCAGTTCCCTGGACAGGACGCGGCAGCCCCAGCATTTT

d_gene: .
j_gene: TRBJ1-1
v_gene: TRBV5-4
abundance: many
CDR3aa: CASSYWDLPHTEAFF
CDR3nt: TGTGCCAGCAGCTATTGGGATCTACCTCACACTGAAGCTTTCTTT

d_gene: TRBD1
j_gene: TRBJ1-2
v_gene: TRBV5-1
abundance: many
CDR3aa: CASSFQGARYGYTF
CDR3nt: TGCGCCAGCAGCTTTCAGGGGGCGCGATATGGCTACACCTTC

d_gene: TRBD1
j_gene: TRBJ2-5
v_gene: TRBV20-1
abundance: few
CDR3aa: CSASDAGQGDQETQYF
CDR3nt: TGCAGTGCTAGCGATGCGGGACAGGGGGACCAAGAGACCCAGTACTTC

d_gene: .
j_gene: TRBJ2-3
v_gene: TRBV5-1
abundance: many
CDR3aa: CASSLDRPSTDTQYF
CDR3nt: TGCGCCAGCAGCTTGGACAGGCCGAGCACAGATACGCAGTATTTT

d_gene: .
j_gene: TRBJ2-1
v_gene: TRBV2
abundance: few
CDR3aa: CASPTRNYNGQSF
CDR3nt: TGTGCCAGCCCGACTAGGAACTACAATGGGCAGTCCTTC

d_gene: TRBD1
j_gene: TRBJ2-3
v_gene: TRBV10-3
abundance: many
CDR3aa: CAISERGQTSDTQYF
CDR3nt: TGTGCCATCAGTGAGAGGGGACAGACGTCCGATACGCAGTATTTT

d_gene: TRBD1
j_gene: TRBJ1-1
v_gene: TRBV7-8
abundance: many
CDR3aa: CASSLNRGNTEAFF
CDR3nt: TGTGCCAGCAGCCTGAACAGGGGGAACACTGAAGCTTTCTTT

d_gene: TRBD2
j_gene: TRBJ2-1
v_gene: TRBV12-3/TRBV12-4
abundance: many
CDR3aa: CASSLVASGKEQFF
CDR3nt: TGTGCCAGCAGTTTAGTGGCTAGCGGTAAAGAGCAGTTCTTC

d_gene: .
j_gene: TRBJ2-3
v_gene: TRBV5-1
abundance: many
CDR3aa: CASSLGGTDTQYF
CDR3nt: TGCGCCAGCAGCTTGGGGGGCACAGATACGCAGTATTTT

d_gene: .
j_gene: TRBJ1-4
v_gene: TRBV12-3/TRBV12-4
abundance: .
CDR3aa: CASSLAGQSWNEKLFF
CDR3nt: TGTGCCAGCAGCCTCGCCGGACAGAGTTGGAATGAAAAACTGTTTTTT

d_gene: .
j_gene: TRBJ2-7
v_gene: TRBV11-2
abundance: many
CDR3aa: CASTGPEHEQYF
CDR3nt: TGTGCCAGCACCGGCCCGGAACACGAGCAGTACTTC

d_gene: .
j_gene: TRBJ2-7
v_gene: TRBV1
abundance: .
CDR3aa: CTSSHDPFVSGRDPYEQYF
CDR3nt: TGCACCAGCAGCCACGATCCATTCGTTAGCGGGAGGGACCCCTACGAGCAGTACTTC

d_gene: .
j_gene: TRBJ2-5
v_gene: TRBV7-9
abundance: many
CDR3aa: CASSQEETQYF
CDR3nt: TGTGCCAGCAGCCAGGAAGAGACCCAGTACTTC

d_gene: .
j_gene: TRBJ1-2
v_gene: TRBV28
abundance: many
CDR3aa: CATLGVHRYGYTF
CDR3nt: TGTGCCACCCTGGGGGTTCACCGCTATGGCTACACCTTC

d_gene: .
j_gene: TRBJ2-1
v_gene: TRBV20-1
abundance: few
CDR3aa: CSAQQDNYNEQFF
CDR3nt: TGCAGTGCTCAGCAGGACAACTACAATGAGCAGTTCTTC

d_gene: TRBD1
j_gene: TRBJ1-1
v_gene: TRBV20-1
abundance: many
CDR3aa: CSAGQAANTEAFF
CDR3nt: TGCAGTGCCGGACAGGCCGCGAACACTGAAGCTTTCTTT

d_gene: TRBD2
j_gene: TRBJ2-1
v_gene: TRBV10-3
abundance: many
CDR3aa: CAISRTSDREQFF
CDR3nt: TGTGCCATCAGTAGGACTAGCGACCGTGAGCAGTTCTTC

d_gene: .
j_gene: TRBJ2-1
v_gene: TRBV2
abundance: many
CDR3aa: CASRGQTNEQFF
CDR3nt: TGTGCCAGCAGGGGCCAGACCAATGAGCAGTTCTTC

d_gene: TRBD2
j_gene: TRBJ2-7
v_gene: TRBV3-1
abundance: many
CDR3aa: CASRRVAGDEQYF
CDR3nt: TGTGCCAGCAGGAGGGTAGCGGGAGACGAGCAGTACTTC

d_gene: .
j_gene: TRBJ1-3
v_gene: TRBV5-1
abundance: many
CDR3aa: CASSLTASGNTIYF
CDR3nt: TGCGCCAGCAGCTTGACAGCGTCTGGAAACACCATATATTTT

d_gene: .
j_gene: TRBJ1-4
v_gene: TRBV29-1
abundance: many
CDR3aa: CSVMGDEKLFF
CDR3nt: TGCAGCGTTATGGGGGATGAAAAACTGTTTTTT

d_gene: .
j_gene: TRBJ2-3
v_gene: TRBV5-1
abundance: many
CDR3aa: CASSQRDSADTQYF
CDR3nt: TGCGCCAGCAGCCAAAGGGACTCCGCAGATACGCAGTATTTT

d_gene: TRBD1
j_gene: TRBJ2-5
v_gene: TRBV5-1
abundance: many
CDR3aa: CASSLALTGGGETQYF
CDR3nt: TGCGCCAGCAGCTTGGCCCTGACAGGGGGCGGCGAGACCCAGTACTTC

d_gene: TRBD2
j_gene: TRBJ2-1
v_gene: TRBV6-2/TRBV6-3
abundance: many
CDR3aa: CASSLQREVNEQFF
CDR3nt: TGTGCCAGCAGTTTGCAGCGGGAGGTCAATGAGCAGTTCTTC